This T cell receptor beta chain stems from a study of neurological immune-mediated disorders. This clonotype was seen a few times. The CDR3 is 15 amino acids. CDR1 SGHTA and CDR2 FQGNSA come from the germline V gene. Losses at the gene ends were 1 base for V and 3 bases for J; bases not matched to a gene: 4. TCRdb re-derived calls from the 5' RACE reads in MiXCR, one entry per CDR3 protein. The sample has 65,000 to 85,000 distinct CDR3 sequences, more than 3% seen once. This sequence originates from a woman between 50 and 59 years old with multiple sclerosis. The rearrangement joins TRBV7-2 to TRBJ2-7; 9 nucleotides line up with TRBD1. Sequenced sample: PBMCs. The CDR3 loop reads CASSLEGTGYYEQYF. CDR3 coding DNA: TGTGCCAGCAGCTTAGAAGGGACAGGGTACTACGAGCAGTACTTC.